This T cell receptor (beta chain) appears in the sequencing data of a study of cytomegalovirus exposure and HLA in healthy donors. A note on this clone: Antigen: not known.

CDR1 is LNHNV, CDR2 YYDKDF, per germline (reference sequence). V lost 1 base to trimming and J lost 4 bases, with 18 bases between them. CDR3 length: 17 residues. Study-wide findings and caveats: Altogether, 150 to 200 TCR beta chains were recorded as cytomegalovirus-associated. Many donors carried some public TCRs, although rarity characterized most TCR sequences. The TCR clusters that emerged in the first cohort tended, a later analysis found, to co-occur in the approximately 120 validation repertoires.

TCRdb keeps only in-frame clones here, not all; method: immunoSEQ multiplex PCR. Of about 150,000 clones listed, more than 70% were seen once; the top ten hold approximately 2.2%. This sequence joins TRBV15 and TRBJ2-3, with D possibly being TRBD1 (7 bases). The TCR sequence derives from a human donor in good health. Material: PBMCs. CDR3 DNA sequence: TGTGCCACCAGCAGAGTCGGAGGGGGCAGAGGTGCAGATACGCAGTATTTT. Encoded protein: CATSRVGGGRGADTQYF.